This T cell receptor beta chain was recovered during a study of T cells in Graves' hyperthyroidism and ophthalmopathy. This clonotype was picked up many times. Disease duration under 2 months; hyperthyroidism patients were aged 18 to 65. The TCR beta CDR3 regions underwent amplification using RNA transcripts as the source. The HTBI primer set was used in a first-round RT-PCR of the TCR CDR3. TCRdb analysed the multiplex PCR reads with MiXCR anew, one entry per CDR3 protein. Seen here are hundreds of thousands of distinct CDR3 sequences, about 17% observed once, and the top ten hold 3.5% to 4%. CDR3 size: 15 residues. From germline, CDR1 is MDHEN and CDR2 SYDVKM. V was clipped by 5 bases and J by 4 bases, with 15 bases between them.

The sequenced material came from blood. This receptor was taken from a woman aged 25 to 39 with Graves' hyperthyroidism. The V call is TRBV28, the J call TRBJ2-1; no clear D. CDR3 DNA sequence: TGTGCCAGCAGTCCCCCGAACCGGGTTTACAATGAGCAGTTCTTC. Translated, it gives CASSPPNRVYNEQFF.